These 14 T cell receptor beta chains were all obtained from the same sample, sequenced in a study of CXCR3-negative and CXCR3-positive naive CD8 T cells. No antigens are known for them. Overall study results and limits: Comparison of naive cells showed more hydrophobic TRB CDR3s in CXCR3-positive than in CXCR3-negative naive cells.

The libraries of TRB cDNA were prepared using 5' RACE with UMI labels. TCRdb derives one entry per CDR3 protein from the 5' RACE reads, leaving out DNA. In total, the table holds about 5,500 distinct CDR3 sequences. What was sequenced was naive CXCR3+ CD8+ T cells from blood. The subset denotes: CD45RO-CCR7+CD27+CD95- naive CD8+ T cells expressing CXCR3 (TNR3+). These receptors all come from a human donor in good health. Some clones in this sample may be carry-over from other donors' samples.

This clonotype is deemed medium-sized by its frequency. The chain is built from TRBV7-9 and TRBJ2-7. Germline V gives CDR1 SEHNR, CDR2 FQNEAQ (reference sequence). The CDR3 extends over 14 amino acids. The CDR3 reads CASSLQWMPEEQYF.

In terms of frequency, this clonotype is medium-sized (0.01 to 0.1%). The chain carries TRBV6-2 or TRBV6-3 and TRBJ2-1; the D call of TRBD1 rests on TCRdb alone, since no DNA is present to check it. CDR1 is MNHEY and CDR2 is SVGEGT in the germline V gene. The CDR3 has 13 residues. The CDR3 sequence is CASSYLLQVEQFF.

The chain joins TRBV7-2 to TRBJ1-2; TCRdb returns TRBD1, unconfirmable since there is no DNA. This CDR3 has 14 amino acids. The germline V gene has CDR1 SGHTA and CDR2 FQGNSA. CDR3 protein: CASRSKGENYGYTF.

The V and J genes are TRBV19 and TRBJ1-2; TCRdb calls TRBD1, which cannot be checked without DNA. CDR1 is LNHDA and CDR2 is SQIVND in the germline V gene (reference sequence). The CDR3 totals 15 residues. The CDR3 sequence is CASNPGATSLKGYTF.

This clonotype is classed as medium-sized (0.01 to 0.1%) by frequency. V and J are TRBV12-3 or TRBV12-4 and TRBJ1-1; TCRdb selects TRBD1, and the lack of DNA leaves this call unchecked. The CDR3 is made up of 17 amino acids. CDR3 loop: CASSPDRDAWLGTEAFF.

The chain has TRBV7-9 and TRBJ1-3; TCRdb names TRBD1, which stays unverified in the absence of DNA. The CDR3 loop spans 15 amino acids. From germline, CDR1 is SEHNR and CDR2 FQNEAQ (reference sequence). The CDR3 region is CAGEGRRVPGNTIYF.

By frequency, this clonotype is medium-sized. The CDR3 sequence: CSASDRGRDTDTQYF. The rearrangement uses TRBV20-1 and TRBJ2-3; absent DNA, TCRdb's TRBD1 call cannot be checked. CDR3 length: 15 amino acids. Germline CDR1 DFQATT, CDR2 SNEGSKA (reference sequence).

This clonotype is deemed medium-sized by its frequency. This rearrangement joins TRBV19 to TRBJ2-1; TCRdb designates TRBD1, a call that cannot be tested without DNA. The CDR3 sequence is 13 residues long. Germline CDR1 is LNHDA and CDR2 is SQIVND (reference sequence). CDR3 sequence: CASSIARGNEQFF.

This clonotype counts as medium-sized by frequency. The chain couples TRBV29-1 to TRBJ1-2. The germline gives CDR1 SQVTM, CDR2 ANQGSEA. The CDR3 is 11 residues long. CDR3: CSASTNYGYTF.

By frequency, this clonotype is medium-sized. The chain joins TRBV20-1 to TRBJ2-7. Germline loops: CDR1 DFQATT, CDR2 SNEGSKA (reference sequence). This CDR3 has 12 residues. CDR3 protein: CSARVIGYEQYF.

This chain joins TRBV19 and TRBJ1-1. The CDR3 length is 13 residues. The germline gives CDR1 LNHDA, CDR2 SQIVND (reference sequence). This CDR3 reads CASRIITGTEAFF.

By frequency, this clonotype registers medium-sized (0.01 to 0.1%). This CDR3 reads CASSRRDSSYNEQFF. This rearrangement joins TRBV27 to TRBJ2-1; the TCRdb call, TRBD2, lacks DNA for checking. CDR1 and CDR2 from the germline V gene are MNHEY and SMNVEV (reference sequence). CDR3 size: 15 residues.

The chain employs TRBV29-1 and TRBJ2-5. CDR3 length equals 12 residues. Per germline, CDR1 SQVTM and CDR2 ANQGSEA. CDR3 protein: CSAINLRETQYF.

This chain connects TRBV5-1 to TRBJ2-5. Germline-derived CDR1 and CDR2 are SGHRS and YFSETQ. The CDR3 is 14 residues long. The chain's CDR3 is CASSIYGLQETQYF. The full variable domain, completed using reference TRBV5-1 and TRBJ2-5, is KAGVTQTPRYLIKTRGQQVTLSCSPISGHRSVSWYQQTPGQGLQFLFEYFSETQRNKGNFPGRFSGRQFSNSRSEMNVSTLELGDSALYLCASSIYGLQETQYFGPGTRLLVL.